This record looks at one T cell receptor (beta chain) sequence and its context. The record originates from a study of cytomegalovirus exposure and HLA in healthy donors. This PCR relied on a set of 60 Vbeta primers and 13 Jbeta primers. Assay used: immunoSEQ multiplex PCR; TCRdb lists only in-frame clones, some missing. The table lists about 43,000 clones, about 64% of them singletons, with about 12% in the top ten. Looked up from germline, CDR1 is SQVTM and CDR2 is ANQGSEA. The V segment lost 0 bases and the J segment 2 bases; nucleotides outside the gene matches: 1. The CDR3 has 13 amino acids. Sequencing used PBMCs. J is TRBJ2-7 and V is TRBV29-1; 7 positions agree with TRBD1. This sequence was found in a man aged 60 to 75 in good health and CMV-seropositive. CDR3 DNA sequence: TGCAGCGTTGAAGAGGGACAGCCCTACGAGCAGTACTTC. It yields the protein CSVEEGQPYEQYF.